A single sample gave rise to the 15 T cell receptor beta chains below, sequenced in a study of Graves' ophthalmopathy and Graves' hyperthyroidism. Amplification from RNA transcripts yielded the TCR beta CDR3 regions. Amplification began with first-round RT-PCR using HTBI primers, then second-round multiplex PCR was performed. TCRdb called the multiplex PCR reads again in MiXCR, with one record for every CDR3 protein. This sample carries roughly 500,000 distinct CDR3 sequences, 13% to 15% of them seen once, and the ten largest clones take 9.8%. Sequencing used blood. These receptors came from a woman aged 25-40 years with Graves' ophthalmopathy.

The table lists this clonotype with many counts. V usage is TRBV24-1 and J usage is TRBJ2-5, with 8 bases lining up with TRBD1. Germline V lookup: CDR1 KGHDR, CDR2 SFDVKD. This CDR3 has 15 residues. V shed 4 bases and J 5 bases; nucleotides not matched to a gene: 8. The CDR3 DNA follows: TGTGCCACCAGTGACCCCAGGGGGCGAGGGGAGACCCAGTACTTC. It translates to CATSDPRGRGETQYF.

This clonotype occurred many times. Germline is not matched at one junction end, which may reflect a read error. The chain has TRBV7-8 and TRBJ1-3; D gene unclear. The germline CDR1 and CDR2 sequences are SGHVS and FQNEAQ. The CDR3 consists of 12 residues. CDR3 residues: CASSSFESTIYF. For the CDR3, the DNA is TGCGCCAGCAGCTCTTTTGAAAGCACCATATATTTT.

In this sample, this clonotype turned up many times. The J gene is TRBJ1-2, the V gene TRBV29-1; D unclear. The CDR3 has 12 amino acids. The V end was cut by 4 bases, the J end by 5 bases, with 11 bases between. The germline V gene encodes CDR1 SQVTM and CDR2 ANQGSEA. In DNA, the CDR3 is TGCAGCGTTGTCAGGAGTTATTATGGCTACACCTTC. Encoded protein: CSVVRSYYGYTF.

The rearrangement uses TRBV7-2 and TRBJ1-5; D is perhaps TRBD1 (6 bases). Germline loops: CDR1 SGHTA, CDR2 FQGNSA. Trimming cost V 5 bases and J 2 bases, with 13 bases left between them. CDR3 length: 15 amino acids. The CDR3 DNA follows: TGTGCCAGCAGCATCAACAGGGTTGGCAATCAGCCCCAGCATTTT. It is translated as CASSINRVGNQPQHF. Variable domain in full (rest from reference TRBV7-2 and TRBJ1-5): GAGVSQSPSNKVTEKGKDVELRCDPISGHTALYWYRQSLGQGLEFLIYFQGNSAPDKSGLPSDRFSAERTGGSVSTLTIQRTQQEDSAVYLCASSINRVGNQPQHFGDGTRLSIL.

This clonotype has more than one count but fewer than ten. The J gene is TRBJ2-5, the V gene TRBV18, with 15 bases identical to TRBD2. The trim removed 3 bases at V and 4 bases at J, leaving 6 bases unmatched. Germline V CDR1 and CDR2: KGHSH, LQKENI. This CDR3 comprises 17 residues. CDR3 amino acids: CASSPSRGLAGGETQYF. The CDR3 DNA is TGTGCCAGCTCACCCTCACGGGGACTAGCGGGAGGAGAGACCCAGTACTTC.

This clonotype showed up many times. The chain combines TRBV30 with TRBJ1-1; D is unclear. V was pared by 1 base and J by 1 base, with 7 bases between. Germline V gene sequence: CDR1 GTSNPN, CDR2 SVGIG (reference sequence). This CDR3 is 13 amino acids long. The CDR3 is CAWSARTNTEAFF. CDR3 DNA sequence: TGTGCCTGGAGTGCCCGGACGAACACTGAAGCTTTCTTT.

The chain carries TRBV5-1 and TRBJ1-2; D unresolved. The V end lost 4 bases, the J end lost 8 bases, and 9 bases lay between the germline ends. From germline, CDR1 is SGHRS and CDR2 YFSETQ. The CDR3 consists of 11 residues. The CDR3 here is CASSNLGGYTF. DNA for the CDR3: TGCGCCAGCAGCAATTTGGGGGGCTACACCTTC.

This clonotype showed up many times. The chain couples TRBV7-2 to TRBJ1-1, with unresolved D. The CDR3 sequence is 13 residues long. The ends were cut back, 5 bases at V and 7 bases at J, with 14 bases in the middle. Germline V lookup: CDR1 SGHTA, CDR2 FQGNSA. The chain's CDR3 is CASSSVSRGEAFF. The DNA for the CDR3 is TGTGCCAGCAGCAGCGTTAGTCGAGGTGAAGCTTTCTTT.

In this sample, this clonotype turned up many times. The CDR3 DNA is TGTGCCAGCAGTTTATTTGGGGGAAACACTGAAGCTTTCTTT. As protein: CASSLFGGNTEAFF. V is TRBV28 and J is TRBJ1-1; perhaps TRBD1 as D (5 bases). Looked up from germline, CDR1 is MDHEN and CDR2 is SYDVKM. The CDR3 is 14 amino acids. V lost 1 base to trimming and J lost 2 bases, with 8 bases between them.

Details on this clonotype: With a much larger clone just one base away, this may be a read error. The rearrangement joins TRBV5-1 to TRBJ2-7; D is unclear. Germline V gene data show CDR1 as SGHRS and CDR2 as YFSETQ. The ends were cut back, 0 bases at V and 6 bases at J, with 16 bases in the middle. This CDR3 is 15 amino acids long. CDR3 in DNA: TGCGCCAGCAGCTTGGGACAACCCTCTCGATGCGAGCAGTACTTC. It yields the protein CASSLGQPSRCEQYF.

This rearrangement joins TRBV6-5 to TRBJ1-6; 9 bases match TRBD1. Losses at the gene ends were 4 bases for V and 4 bases for J; bases not matched to a gene: 5. Germline CDR1 and CDR2: MNHEY and SVGAGI. The CDR3 has 16 residues. This chain's CDR3 is CASSSLQGAYNSPLHF. The CDR3 nucleotides read TGTGCCAGCAGTTCCCTACAGGGGGCTTATAATTCACCCCTCCACTTT.

This clonotype was counted only a few times. The V call is TRBV11-2, the J call TRBJ1-2, with 7 bases fitting TRBD1. V gave up 5 bases and J gave up 3 bases; unmatched junction bases: 15. The V gene's germline CDR1 is SGHAT and CDR2 FQNNGV. The CDR3 runs 17 residues. The CDR3 nucleotides are TGTGCCAGCAGCGTAGGGGTGGGACAGAGAGAGGACTATGGCTACACCTTC. It is translated as CASSVGVGQREDYGYTF.

In the case of this clonotype: Since the CDR3 does not end with the conserved phenylalanine or tryptophan, this likely comes from a read error. The DNA is omitted, as the CDR3 cannot be located on it reliably, and the CDR3 follows TCRdb's listing. V gene TRBV12-3 or TRBV12-4 combines with J gene TRBJ2-2; the listed D gene, TRBD1, was not tested against the DNA. The CDR3 sequence runs 13 residues, both termini included. CDR3: CASTPGGDGELCL.

Remarks on this clonotype: Given the absence of the conserved phenylalanine or tryptophan at the CDR3 end, a read error is likely. The V and J genes are TRBV6-2 or TRBV6-3 and TRBJ2-3, with a weak D call TRBD2 (6 bases). The CDR3 contains 15 residues. Germline V gives CDR1 MNHEY, CDR2 SVGEGT. The ends were cut back, 2 bases at V and 0 bases at J, with 9 bases in the middle. The CDR3 is CASSYGGASTDTQYL. The DNA for the CDR3 is TGTGCCAGCAGTTACGGCGGGGCAAGCACAGATACGCAGTATTTG.

This clonotype came up a few times. The J gene is TRBJ2-5, the V gene TRBV20-1, with TRBD2 identical over 8 bases. Trimming at V came to 0 bases and at J to 1 base, leaving 7 bases not matched to a gene. The CDR3 loop spans 16 amino acids. Germline CDR1 reads DFQATT; CDR2 reads SNEGSKA (reference sequence). The CDR3 region has the DNA TGCAGTGCTAGAGATGGGGGCGGGGGGCCCCAAGAGACCCAGTACTTC. This codes for CSARDGGGGPQETQYF.